The 25 T cell receptor beta chains in this list originate from one sample, sequenced in a study of T cell repertoires in cytomegalovirus infection. TCRdb recomputed calls from the reads with MiXCR, one row per CDR3 protein. The sample includes approximately 730,000 distinct CDR3 sequences, just under 30% of them seen just once. Their antigen targets remain unknown. The sample here was cultured CD8+ T cells from PBMCs, taken from culture after CMV antigen stimulation. These receptors all stem from a human donor in good health (CMV status not recorded). Some clones in this sample may be carry-over from other donors' samples.

V and J are TRBV2 and TRBJ1-2; weak D call: TRBD1 (6 bases). Germline V gene data show CDR1 as SNHLY and CDR2 as FYNNEI. The CDR3 totals 14 residues. The V and J ends lost 6 bases and 2 bases respectively, with 13 bases between them. CDR3 loop: CASRLTGSNYGYTF. The DNA for the CDR3 is TGTGCCAGCAGATTGACAGGATCAAACTATGGCTACACCTTC.

This clonotype appeared a few times. This chain connects TRBV12-3 or TRBV12-4 to TRBJ1-2; D perhaps matches TRBD1 (6 bases). V dropped 7 bases and J dropped 3 bases, with 15 bases sitting between them. The CDR3 has 14 amino acids. The CDR3 region is CASTGDGGHYGYTF. CDR3 nucleotide sequence: TGTGCCAGCACCGGGGACGGGGGCCACTATGGCTACACCTTC.

J is TRBJ2-3 and V is TRBV13, with a possible D match to TRBD2 (6 bases). The CDR3 consists of 16 residues. In germline, CDR1 is PRHDT, CDR2 FYEKMQ (reference sequence). V shed 3 bases and J shed 0 bases, with 13 bases lying between them. The CDR3 sequence: CASSFMGLTSTDTQYF. The CDR3 nucleotides read TGTGCCAGCAGCTTTATGGGACTGACTAGCACAGATACGCAGTATTTT.

The V call is TRBV6-5, the J call TRBJ2-2; perhaps TRBD2 as D (5 bases). Germline-derived CDR1 and CDR2 are MNHEY and SVGAGI. V lost 6 bases to trimming and J lost 3 bases, with 14 bases between them. The CDR3 consists of 15 residues. This CDR3 is CASSTRRRDTGELFF. Written as DNA, the CDR3 is TGTGCCAGCAGCACCCGACGGCGGGACACCGGGGAGCTGTTTTTT.

This clonotype was seen only a few times. The J gene is TRBJ2-3, the V gene TRBV20-1, with TRBD2 matching 7 bases. Germline lookup yields CDR1 DFQATT and CDR2 SNEGSKA (reference sequence). J gave up 8 bases and V 2 bases, and 16 bases lay outside the gene matches. This CDR3 is built from 16 residues. CDR3 DNA sequence: TGCAGTGCTAGACCCCTGGGCGGGGGTCCAAGCGGTACGCAGTATTTT. Protein product: CSARPLGGGPSGTQYF.

This clonotype was seen a handful of times. The genes are TRBV5-1 and TRBJ2-3; 7 bases line up with TRBD1. The CDR3 is made up of 17 amino acids. V shed 0 bases, J shed 0 bases, and the junction held 7 bases outside the gene matches. Germline CDR1 reads SGHRS; CDR2 reads YFSETQ. CDR3 coding DNA: TGCGCCAGCAGCTTGGAGGGACAGCTCTCTAGCACAGATACGCAGTATTTT. Its protein product is CASSLEGQLSSTDTQYF. Complete variable domain (other parts from reference TRBV5-1 and TRBJ2-3): KAGVTQTPRYLIKTRGQQVTLSCSPISGHRSVSWYQQTPGQGLQFLFEYFSETQRNKGNFPGRFSGRQFSNSRSEMNVSTLELGDSALYLCASSLEGQLSSTDTQYFGPGTRLTVL.

V usage is TRBV6-5 and J usage is TRBJ2-3; 15 positions match TRBD2. This CDR3 spans 16 amino acids. Germline CDR1 reads MNHEY; CDR2 reads SVGAGI. With V trimmed by 6 bases and J by 5 bases, 6 bases remained unmatched. CDR3 sequence (DNA): TGTGCCAGCAGCTGTGGACTAGCGGGGGGGCAAGATACGCAGTATTTT. Encoded protein: CASSCGLAGGQDTQYF.

At least ten counts were recorded for this clonotype. V gene TRBV7-8 combines with J gene TRBJ2-2; TRBD2 matches at 11 bases. This CDR3 is 17 amino acids long. Looked up from germline, CDR1 is SGHVS and CDR2 is FQNEAQ. V dropped 5 bases and J dropped 6; count of bases not matched to a gene: 11. This CDR3 is CASSTGLAGGRAGELFF. CDR3 DNA sequence: TGTGCCAGCAGCACGGGGCTAGCGGGGGGTCGGGCCGGGGAGCTGTTTTTT.

This clonotype was detected only a few times. J is TRBJ2-2 and V is TRBV28; perhaps TRBD1 as D (6 bases). With 7 bases removed from V and 0 bases from J, the gap between germline ends came to 9 bases. This CDR3 region has 14 residues. Germline V gene sequence: CDR1 MDHEN, CDR2 SYDVKM. The CDR3 DNA sequence: TGTGCCAGCAATTGGACAGCGAACACCGGGGAGCTGTTTTTT. Protein sequence: CASNWTANTGELFF.

The rearrangement uses TRBV4-2 and TRBJ2-3; 10 bases agree with TRBD2. The trim removed 4 bases at V and 12 bases at J, leaving 10 bases unmatched. CDR3 length equals 14 residues. The germline V gene has CDR1 LGHNA and CDR2 YNFKEQ. The CDR3 is CASSRTSGATSQYF. CDR3 sequence (DNA): TGTGCCAGCAGCCGAACTAGCGGGGCCACTTCACAGTATTTT.

This clonotype was seen a handful of times. The chain has TRBV6-2 or TRBV6-3 and TRBJ2-3; 9 nucleotides agree with TRBD1. The CDR3 spans 18 residues. With 2 bases clipped from V and 4 bases from J, the junction kept 13 bases outside the gene matches. Germline V gene lookup returns CDR1 MNHEY and CDR2 SVGEGT. In DNA, the CDR3 is TGTGCCAGCAGTTACAGGACTCGGACAGGGGCGGTCCCAGATACGCAGTATTTT. Its protein is CASSYRTRTGAVPDTQYF.

This clonotype was seen at least ten times. The chain joins TRBV7-2 to TRBJ2-5, with TRBD1 matching 7 bases. In germline, CDR1 is SGHTA, CDR2 FQGNSA. The V gene end was trimmed by 6 bases and the J gene end by 4 bases; junction bases not matched to a gene: 8. The CDR3 has 14 amino acids. This CDR3 is CASSPDRERETQYF. CDR3 coding DNA: TGTGCCAGCAGTCCCGACAGGGAGAGAGAGACCCAGTACTTC.

The table lists this clonotype with a few counts. V gene TRBV10-2 combines with J gene TRBJ2-7, with D uncertain. Per the germline V gene, CDR1 is WSHSY and CDR2 is SAAADI. The CDR3 extends over 16 amino acids. Deletions cut 3 bases from V and 0 bases from J, with 15 bases between. The CDR3 loop is CASSDRNDLRSYEQYV. In DNA form, the CDR3 reads TGCGCCAGCAGTGACAGGAACGACCTGCGCTCCTACGAGCAGTACGTC.

This chain joins TRBV29-1 and TRBJ1-2; 9 positions agree with TRBD1. Germline CDR1 reads SQVTM; CDR2 reads ANQGSEA. The CDR3 is made up of 11 amino acids. With V trimmed by 5 bases and J by 8 bases, 3 bases remained unmatched. This CDR3 is CSVKDRGGYTF. CDR3 sequence (DNA): TGCAGCGTTAAGGACAGGGGAGGCTACACCTTC.

The chain carries TRBV2 and TRBJ1-5, with D tentatively TRBD1 (5 bases). CDR1 and CDR2 (germline): SNHLY, FYNNEI. V shed 4 bases and J shed 10 bases, with 11 bases lying between them. CDR3 length: 12 residues. CDR3 sequence reads: CASSVGTYPQHF. CDR3 DNA: TGTGCCAGCAGTGTCGGGACCTACCCCCAGCATTTT.

This clonotype was observed many times. The V call is TRBV6-5, the J call TRBJ1-2, with D maybe TRBD1 (6 bases). This CDR3 has 14 amino acids. Trimming left V 6 bases short and J 7 bases short, with 18 bases between. Germline CDR1 and CDR2: MNHEY and SVGAGI. CDR3 nucleotides: TGTGCCAGCAGCCTCGACAGGTCCGGGGGTGGCTACACCTTC. Its protein is CASSLDRSGGGYTF.

The chain combines TRBV27 with TRBJ1-6; D not certain. The CDR3 totals 16 residues. Trimming cost V 5 bases and J 9 bases, with 20 bases left between them. Germline values: CDR1 MNHEY, CDR2 SMNVEV (reference sequence). The CDR3 nucleotides are TGTGCCAGCAGTCCTGGTACCTTCGACCCCATTTCACCCCTCCACTTT. Its translation: CASSPGTFDPISPLHF.

This clonotype has at least ten counts. The chain recombines TRBV7-2 with TRBJ2-7; 11 positions match TRBD2. Germline CDR1 is SGHTA and CDR2 is FQGNSA. The V segment lost 5 bases and the J segment 6 bases; nucleotides outside the gene matches: 9. This CDR3 comprises 15 residues. The CDR3 loop reads CASSPYSGGAGEQYV. The CDR3 nucleotides are TGTGCCAGCAGCCCCTATAGCGGGGGGGCAGGCGAGCAGTACGTC.

This clonotype was seen just once. The gene calls are TRBV6-1 and TRBJ1-2, with D possibly TRBD1 on 6 matching bases. This CDR3 comprises 13 residues. Trimming took 4 bases from V and 7 from J, leaving 13 bases between them. Germline V gene data show CDR1 as MNHNS and CDR2 as SASEGT. CDR3 DNA: TGTGCCAGCAGTGTTCCGGACAGTTTTGGCTACACCTTC. Protein sequence: CASSVPDSFGYTF.

In its sample, this clonotype was seen a few times. The chain couples TRBV9 to TRBJ2-5; 7 bases match TRBD1. Trimming at V came to 0 bases and at J to 5 bases, leaving 7 bases not matched to a gene. From germline, CDR1 is SGDLS and CDR2 YYNGEE. CDR3 length: 15 amino acids. The CDR3 protein is CASSVEGQKSETQYF. The DNA for the CDR3 is TGTGCCAGCAGCGTAGAGGGACAGAAATCGGAGACCCAGTACTTC.

The chain employs TRBV7-9 and TRBJ2-1; 14 bases fit TRBD2. The CDR3 covers 19 residues. V lost 5 bases, J lost 3 bases, and 12 bases stayed unmatched. Per the germline V gene, CDR1 is SEHNR and CDR2 is FQNEAQ (reference sequence). The CDR3 DNA reads as TGTGCCAGCAGCGAAAGACTAGCGGGGGGGCCGATTCTCTACAATGAGCAGTTCTTC. Its translation: CASSERLAGGPILYNEQFF.

This chain connects TRBV20-1 to TRBJ2-5; D is perhaps TRBD1 (5 bases). V was clipped by 0 bases and J by 2 bases, with 10 bases between them. This CDR3 is 14 amino acids long. Germline V gives CDR1 DFQATT, CDR2 SNEGSKA (reference sequence). In DNA, the CDR3 is TGCAGTGCTAGAGATCCCAGGGTACAAGAGACCCAGTACTTC. Its protein is CSARDPRVQETQYF.

The table lists this clonotype with many counts. V is TRBV11-2 and J is TRBJ2-1; D not resolved. This CDR3 comprises 14 residues. Germline V CDR1 and CDR2: SGHAT, FQNNGV. Trimming left V 3 bases short and J 0 bases short, with 6 bases between. The CDR3 region has the DNA TGTGCCAGCAGCTTGGGGTACTCCTACAATGAGCAGTTCTTC. It encodes CASSLGYSYNEQFF.

This clonotype was detected only a few times. The chain has TRBV10-3 and TRBJ2-3; the D gene is possibly TRBD1 (5 bases). The CDR3 sequence is 16 residues long. Germline CDR1 reads ENHRY; CDR2 reads SYGVKD. V was pared by 0 bases and J by 6 bases, with 16 bases between. The CDR3 is CAISESRQGIRDTQYF. The DNA for the CDR3 is TGTGCCATCAGTGAGTCGAGGCAGGGTATCCGGGATACGCAGTATTTT.

This clonotype was recorded many times. The V gene is TRBV7-9, the J gene TRBJ2-1; D possibly corresponds to TRBD1 (6 bases). The CDR3 sequence is 16 residues long. The germline V gene encodes CDR1 SEHNR and CDR2 FQNEAQ (reference sequence). V lost 4 bases and J 3 bases, leaving 16 bases between the germline ends. The CDR3 loop is CASSSRTRGIYNEQFF. CDR3 nucleotide sequence: TGTGCCAGCAGCTCGCGGACAAGGGGGATCTACAATGAGCAGTTCTTC.